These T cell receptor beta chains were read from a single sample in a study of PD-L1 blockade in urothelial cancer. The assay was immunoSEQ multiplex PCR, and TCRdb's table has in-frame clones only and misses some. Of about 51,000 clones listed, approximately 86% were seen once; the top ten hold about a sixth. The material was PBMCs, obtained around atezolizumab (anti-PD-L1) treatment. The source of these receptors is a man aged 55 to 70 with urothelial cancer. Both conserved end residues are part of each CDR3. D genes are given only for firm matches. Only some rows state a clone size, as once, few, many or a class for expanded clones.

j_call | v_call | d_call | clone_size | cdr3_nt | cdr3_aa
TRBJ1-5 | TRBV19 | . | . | TGTGCCAGTAGTAAAGACAGTGCGGGGGGCGGTTGGAATCAGCCCCAGCATTTT | CASSKDSAGGGWNQPQHF
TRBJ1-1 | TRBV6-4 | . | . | TGTGCCAGCAGGGATACATCGCGGGGCACTGAAGCTTTCTTT | CASRDTSRGTEAFF
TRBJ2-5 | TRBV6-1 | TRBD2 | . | TGTGCCAGCAGTGGAGGACTAGCGGGGAGGCAAGAGACCCAGTACTTC | CASSGGLAGRQETQYF
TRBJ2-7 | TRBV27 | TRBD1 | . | TGTGCCAGCAGTTCGTCGGACAGGGTGGGAGAGCAGTACTTC | CASSSSDRVGEQYF
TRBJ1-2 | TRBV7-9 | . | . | TGTGCCAGCAGCGACAGGATCTATGGCTACACCTTC | CASSDRIYGYTF
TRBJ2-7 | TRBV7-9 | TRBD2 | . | TGTGCCAGCAGCTTGGGACATTCTAGCGGGAGGTACTTCTACGAGCAGTACTTC | CASSLGHSSGRYFYEQYF
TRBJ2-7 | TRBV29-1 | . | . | TGCAGCGTTGATGGGCAGGGAGGAACTTACGAGCAGTACTTC | CSVDGQGGTYEQYF
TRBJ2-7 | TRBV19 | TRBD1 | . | TGTGCCAGTAGACCCGGACAGGCACAAGGCAACGAGCAGTACTTC | CASRPGQAQGNEQYF
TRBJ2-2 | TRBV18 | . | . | TGTGCCAGCTCACCAGCCGAGACCGGGGAGCTGTTTTTT | CASSPAETGELFF
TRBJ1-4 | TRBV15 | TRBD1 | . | TGTGCCACCAGCGGACAGGGGGAATTTGAAAAACTGTTTTTT | CATSGQGEFEKLFF
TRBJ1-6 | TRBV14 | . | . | TGTGCCAGCAGCCAAGGCATGCCAGGCAGTTCACCCCTCCACTTT | CASSQGMPGSSPLHF
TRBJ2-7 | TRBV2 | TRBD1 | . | TGTGCCAGCAGAGGGACAGTAAGCTCCTACGAGCAGTACTTC | CASRGTVSSYEQYF
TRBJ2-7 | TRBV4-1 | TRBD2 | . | TGCGCCAGCAGCCAAGAACGATATCTAGCGGGGGGAAAGCTCTACGAGCAGTACTTC | CASSQERYLAGGKLYEQYF
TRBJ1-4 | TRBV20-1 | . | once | TGCAGTGCTGGGCACCGTGAAAAACTGTTTTTT | CSAGHREKLFF
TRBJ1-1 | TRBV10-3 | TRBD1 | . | TGTGCCATCAGTGAAACGGGACAGTCGACTGAAGCTTTCTTT | CAISETGQSTEAFF
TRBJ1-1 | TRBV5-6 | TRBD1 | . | TGTGCCAGCAGCCTGAGACAGGGTCACACTGAAGCTTTCTTT | CASSLRQGHTEAFF
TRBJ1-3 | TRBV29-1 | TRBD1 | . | TGCAGCGGAGGGACAGGCTCTGGAAACACCATATATTTT | CSGGTGSGNTIYF
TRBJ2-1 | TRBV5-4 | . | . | TGTGCCAGCAGCTTGGTAGCTAGCAGGGGTTACAATGAGCAGTTCTTC | CASSLVASRGYNEQFF
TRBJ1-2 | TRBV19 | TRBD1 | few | TGTGCCAGTAATGCCGGGACAGTCTATGGCTACACCTTC | CASNAGTVYGYTF
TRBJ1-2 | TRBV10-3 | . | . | TGTGCCATCAGAGGACCAGGGGCCCAGCAAACTCTTGCCGGCTACACCTTC | CAIRGPGAQQTLAGYTF
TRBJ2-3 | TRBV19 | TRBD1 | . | TGTGCCAGTAGTATCGACAGGGGAATCACAGATACGCAGTATTTT | CASSIDRGITDTQYF
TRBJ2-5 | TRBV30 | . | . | TGTGCCTGGAGTGACGACTCCCCTGTGGAGACCCAGTACTTC | CAWSDDSPVETQYF
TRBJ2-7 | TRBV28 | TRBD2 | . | TGTGCCAGCAGTTTACCCCAGCCCCTGACTAGCGGGAGGACGAGCTACGAGCAGTACTTC | CASSLPQPLTSGRTSYEQYF
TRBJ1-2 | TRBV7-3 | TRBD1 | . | TGTGCCAGCAGCCGGGACAGGGATCAAGGCGGCTACACCTTC | CASSRDRDQGGYTF
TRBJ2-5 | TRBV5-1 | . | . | TGCGCCAGCAGCTTGAGGCAGGGCCGGGAGACCCAGTACTTC | CASSLRQGRETQYF
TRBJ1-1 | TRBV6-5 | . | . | TGTGCCAGCAGTTATCGGGGGTTCACTGAAGCTTTCTTT | CASSYRGFTEAFF
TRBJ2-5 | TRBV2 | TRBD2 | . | TGTGCCAGCAGCTACTTTAGCGGGAGTTCCGGATCCCAGTACTTC | CASSYFSGSSGSQYF
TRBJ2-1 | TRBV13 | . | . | TGTGCCAGCAGCCAAGACAGGTATTCCTACAATGAGCAGTTCTTC | CASSQDRYSYNEQFF
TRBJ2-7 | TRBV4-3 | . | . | TGCGCCAGCAGCCAAGATGAGGTTAGCGTCTCCTACGAGCAGTACTTC | CASSQDEVSVSYEQYF
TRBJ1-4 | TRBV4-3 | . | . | TGCGCCAGCAGCCAAAACAGGGCCGAAGCGAGAAAACTGTTTTTT | CASSQNRAEARKLFF
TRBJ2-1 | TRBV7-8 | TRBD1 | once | TGTGCCAGCAGCCCGGTAGGGACAGGGTCCTACAATGAGCAGTTCTTC | CASSPVGTGSYNEQFF
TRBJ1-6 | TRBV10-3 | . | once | TGTGCCATCAGTGAGTCGCACGGCTCCTATAATTCACCCCTCCACTTT | CAISESHGSYNSPLHF
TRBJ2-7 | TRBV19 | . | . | TGTGCCAGCTCTGTGACAGATTTTTCGTACGAGCAGTACTTC | CASSVTDFSYEQYF
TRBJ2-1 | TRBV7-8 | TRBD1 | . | TGTGCCAGCAGCTCAGGGGACAGAAGGTTGGGCAATGAGCAGTTCTTC | CASSSGDRRLGNEQFF
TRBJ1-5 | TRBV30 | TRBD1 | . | TGTGCCTGGAGCGGACAGGGTAATCAGCCCCAGCATTTT | CAWSGQGNQPQHF